The 2 T cell receptor beta chains below come from one sample, sequenced in a study of T cell changes during pregnancy in multiple sclerosis. Profiling relied on immunoSEQ multiplex PCR, and the TCRdb table lists in-frame clones only, not all of them. Of around 30,000 clones in the sample, about 87% are singletons; the top ten hold around 3.3%. The sequencing here drew on CD8+ T cells from peripheral blood mononuclear cells, taken in the third trimester of pregnancy. The receptors originated from a female donor with multiple sclerosis, enrolled in a pregnancy study.

This chain joins TRBV9 and TRBJ2-7; D remains ambiguous. This CDR3 spans 14 amino acids. Germline V gene sequence: CDR1 SGDLS, CDR2 YYNGEE. The germline V and J ends were trimmed by 0 bases and 2 bases, with 9 bases remaining between them. The CDR3 bases are TGTGCCAGCAGCGTAGGTGGCAAAACCTACGAGCAGTACTTC. This encodes CASSVGGKTYEQYF. Based on the CDR3 plus reference TRBV9 and TRBJ2-7, the full variable domain is DSGVTQTPKHLITATGQRVTLRCSPRSGDLSVYWYQQSLDQGLQFLIQYYNGEERAKGNILERFSAQQFPDLHSELNLSSLELGDSALYFCASSVGGKTYEQYFGPGTRLTVT.

Points on this clone: Other DNA sequences in the same sample also yield this CDR3. The V and J genes are TRBV7-3 and TRBJ2-7, with 9 bases identical to TRBD1. The CDR3 totals 14 residues. The junction had 2 bases not matched to a gene; V was cut back by 5 bases and J by 0 bases. The germline CDR1 and CDR2 sequences are SGHTA and FQGTGA. The DNA for the CDR3 is TGTGCCAGCAGCCAGACAGGGGGCTCCTACGAGCAGTACTTC. Its translation is CASSQTGGSYEQYF. The complete variable domain, with remaining parts taken from reference TRBV7-3 and TRBJ2-7, reads GAGVSQTPSNKVTEKGKYVELRCDPISGHTALYWYRQSLGQGPEFLIYFQGTGAADDSGLPNDRFFAVRPEGSVSTLKIQRTERGDSAVYLCASSQTGGSYEQYFGPGTRLTVT.